This T cell receptor beta chain is drawn from a study of cytomegalovirus exposure and HLA in healthy donors. Broader study findings: Reports described diagnosis of cytomegalovirus status by the classifier as highly specific and sensitive.

Only in-frame clones appear in the TCRdb table, and some are missing; sequencing was by immunoSEQ multiplex PCR. The sample lists about 160,000 clones; around nine tenths were seen once. About this clone itself: The antigen is unknown.

The CDR3 covers 15 residues. Germline V CDR1 and CDR2: SQVTM, ANQGSEA. The V gene end was trimmed by 6 bases and the J gene end by 2 bases; junction bases not matched to a gene: 11. This chain joins TRBV29-1 and TRBJ1-2, with 8 nucleotides matching TRBD1. What was sequenced was PBMCs. This TCR was sampled from a man aged 18 to 29 in good health and CMV-seropositive. CDR3 protein: CSVPRPGQVNYGYTF. In DNA, the CDR3 is TGCAGCGTCCCGAGGCCGGGACAGGTGAACTATGGCTACACCTTC.